The clone carrying this T cell receptor (beta chain) showed up just a few times. The antigen is unknown. Germline-derived CDR1 and CDR2 are PRHDT and FYEKMQ (reference sequence). Trimming took 1 base from V and 8 from J, leaving 15 bases between them. The CDR3 has 15 residues. A multiplex PCR was run with 60 Vbeta primers and 13 Jbeta primers. Sequencing used immunoSEQ multiplex PCR; TCRdb keeps in-frame clones, though not all of them. This sample carries approximately 100,000 clones, about 80% of them seen once, and the ten largest clones take approximately 11%. These data belong to a study of cytomegalovirus exposure and HLA in healthy donors. Whole-study findings and limits: Per a later analysis, roughly 17,000 TCR beta sequences showed association with HLA alleles at 0.05 false discovery rate. TCR sequences were mostly rare, though some public TCRs occurred in many donors.

The source of this sequence is a man between 18 and 29 years old in good health and CMV-seropositive. The sequencing input was PBMCs. The chain joins TRBV13 to TRBJ2-1, with D perhaps matching TRBD1 (6 bases). CDR3 protein: CASSLVGRGRHEQFF. CDR3 in DNA: TGTGCCAGCAGCTTAGTCGGCAGGGGTAGGCATGAGCAGTTCTTC.